The rows below give T cell receptor beta chains drawn from one sample of a study of control samples from healthy donors and cancer patients. Sequencing used immunoSEQ multiplex PCR; TCRdb keeps in-frame clones, though not all of them. The data show some 150,000 clones, roughly nine tenths seen once. The sequencing input was blood. All receptors come from a man younger than 30 in good health. Both conserved end residues are trimmed from each CDR3. The D gene is left open where the match is weak.

V gene,D gene,J gene,CDR3 protein
TRBV10-3,-,TRBJ2-7,AISRDTTYEQY
TRBV27,TRBD2,TRBJ2-7,ASSPGLDHYEQY
TRBV4-1,-,TRBJ2-7,ASSQDSDRLIYEQY
TRBV5-4,-,TRBJ2-7,ASSIPSGPSKQY
TRBV23-1,-,TRBJ2-5,ASSQNSTALQETQY
TRBV10-3,TRBD1,TRBJ1-1,AISEPGQGVTEAF
TRBV6-5,-,TRBJ1-3,ASINLSGNTIY
TRBV11-1,-,TRBJ2-7,ASSLAEGRTHYEQY
TRBV3-1/TRBV3-2,-,TRBJ2-3,ASSRHTDTQY
TRBV25-1,TRBD1,TRBJ1-3,ASSDTGGGNTIY
TRBV11-2,TRBD2,TRBJ2-1,ASSLMATSGGISYNEQF
TRBV4-1,TRBD1,TRBJ1-2,ASSPSTGTGLNYGYT
TRBV4-1,-,TRBJ2-2,ASSQVPGGEYTGELF
TRBV18,TRBD1,TRBJ1-2,ASSPRDRDGYT
TRBV9,-,TRBJ1-4,ASSVRATNEKLF
TRBV5-1,-,TRBJ1-4,ASSLPFATNEKLF
TRBV28,TRBD1,TRBJ2-7,ASSLYRGVYEQY
TRBV12-3/TRBV12-4,TRBD1,TRBJ1-3,ASTDRQGVSIY
TRBV5-1,TRBD1,TRBJ1-4,ASSLQTGGSWTNEKLF
TRBV28,-,TRBJ1-4,ASSTKMDAGEKLF